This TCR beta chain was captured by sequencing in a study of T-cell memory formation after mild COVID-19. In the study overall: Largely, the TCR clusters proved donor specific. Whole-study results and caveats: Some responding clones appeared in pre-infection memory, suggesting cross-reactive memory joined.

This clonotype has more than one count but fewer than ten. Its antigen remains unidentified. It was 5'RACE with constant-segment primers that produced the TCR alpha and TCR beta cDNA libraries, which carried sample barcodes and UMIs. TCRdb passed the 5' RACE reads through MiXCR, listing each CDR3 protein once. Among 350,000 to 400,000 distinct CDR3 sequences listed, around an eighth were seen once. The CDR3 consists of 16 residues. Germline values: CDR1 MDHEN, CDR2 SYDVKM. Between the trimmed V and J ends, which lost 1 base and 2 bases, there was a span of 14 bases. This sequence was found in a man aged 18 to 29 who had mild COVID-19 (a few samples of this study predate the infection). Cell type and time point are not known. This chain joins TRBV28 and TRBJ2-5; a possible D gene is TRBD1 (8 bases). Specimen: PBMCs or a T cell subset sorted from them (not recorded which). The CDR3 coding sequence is TGTGCCAGCAGTTTATCCGGACAGGGACTACAAGAGACCCAGTACTTC. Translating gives CASSLSGQGLQETQYF.